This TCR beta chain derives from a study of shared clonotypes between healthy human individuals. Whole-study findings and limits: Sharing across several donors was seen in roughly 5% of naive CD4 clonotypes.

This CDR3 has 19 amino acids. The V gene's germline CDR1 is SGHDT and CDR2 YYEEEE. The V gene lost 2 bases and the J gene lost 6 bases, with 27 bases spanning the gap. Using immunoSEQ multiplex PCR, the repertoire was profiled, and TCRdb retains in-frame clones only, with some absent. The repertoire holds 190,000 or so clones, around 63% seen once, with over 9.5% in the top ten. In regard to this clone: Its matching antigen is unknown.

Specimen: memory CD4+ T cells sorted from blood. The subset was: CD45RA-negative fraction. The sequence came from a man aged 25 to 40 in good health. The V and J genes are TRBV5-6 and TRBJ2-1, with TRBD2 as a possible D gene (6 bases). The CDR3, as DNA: TGTGCCAGCAGCTTAGAAGCGGCGTCGCTCGGGAGAGGAGGCAATGAGCAGTTCTTC. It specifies CASSLEAASLGRGGNEQFF.